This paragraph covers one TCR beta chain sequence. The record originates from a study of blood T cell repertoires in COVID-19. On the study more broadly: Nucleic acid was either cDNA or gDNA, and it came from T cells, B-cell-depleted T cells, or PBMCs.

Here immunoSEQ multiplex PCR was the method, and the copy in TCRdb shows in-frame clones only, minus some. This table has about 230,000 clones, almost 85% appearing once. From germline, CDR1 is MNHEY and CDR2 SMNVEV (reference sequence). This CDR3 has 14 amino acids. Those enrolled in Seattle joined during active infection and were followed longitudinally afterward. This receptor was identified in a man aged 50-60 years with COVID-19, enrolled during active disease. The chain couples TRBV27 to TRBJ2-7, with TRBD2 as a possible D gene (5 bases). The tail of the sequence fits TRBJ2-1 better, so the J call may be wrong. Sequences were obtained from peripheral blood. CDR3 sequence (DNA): TGTGCCAGCAGGGGTGGGAGCTCCTACAATGAGCAGTTCTTC. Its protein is CASRGGSSYNEQFF.